This TCR beta chain is from a study of vaccination effects on CD4 cells after COVID-19. Clones were read by immunoSEQ multiplex PCR, and TCRdb kept only the in-frame ones, dropping some. Here the sample spans around 63,000 clones, about 71% being singletons. Before sequencing took place, the ViraFEST assay used viral peptide pools to expand antigen-specific CD4+ T cells. Following 10 days of culture, CD4+ T cells were isolated. Each vaccine recipient was nucleocapsid antibody negative and had no prior SARS-CoV-2 infection. Comment on this clone: Its cognate antigen is unknown.

The origin of this receptor is a human donor who received a COVID-19 vaccine. Sequenced material: CD4+ T cells from PBMCs cultured with HCoV-OC43 spike peptides, taken before COVID-19 vaccination. Subset described: HCoV-OC43 spike overlapping peptide pool stimulation.

Here the CDR3 DNA reads TGTGCCAGCAGCTTGGAGCAGGCCACCGGGGAGCTGTTTTTT. It specifies CASSLEQATGELFF. The V call is TRBV5-4, the J call TRBJ2-2; D not certain. Trimming shortened V by 0 bases and J by 4 bases, and 7 bases separated the two germline ends. Germline V gene data show CDR1 as SGHNT and CDR2 as YYREEE (reference sequence). This CDR3 spans 14 amino acids.